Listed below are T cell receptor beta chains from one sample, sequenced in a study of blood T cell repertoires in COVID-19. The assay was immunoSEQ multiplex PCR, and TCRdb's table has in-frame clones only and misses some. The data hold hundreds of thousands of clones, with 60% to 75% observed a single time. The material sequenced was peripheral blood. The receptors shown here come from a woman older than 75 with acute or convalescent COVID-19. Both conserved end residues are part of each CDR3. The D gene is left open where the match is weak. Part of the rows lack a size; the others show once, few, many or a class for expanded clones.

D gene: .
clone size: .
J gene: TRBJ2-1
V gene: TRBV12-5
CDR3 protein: CASGLVRWGERFF
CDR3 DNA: TGTGCTAGTGGTTTGGTACGATGGGGGGAGCGGTTCTTC

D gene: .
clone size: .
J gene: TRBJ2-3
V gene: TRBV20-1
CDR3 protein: CSASDPVTQYF
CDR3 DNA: TGCAGTGCTAGTGATCCAGTGACGCAGTATTTT

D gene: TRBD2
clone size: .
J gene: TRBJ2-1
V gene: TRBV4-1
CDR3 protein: CASRLAETYNEQFF
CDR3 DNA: TGCGCCAGCAGACTAGCGGAGACCTACAATGAGCAGTTCTTC

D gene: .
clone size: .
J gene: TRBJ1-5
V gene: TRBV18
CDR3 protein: CASSPGAFQPQHF
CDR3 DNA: TGTGCCAGCTCACCGGGGGCGTTTCAGCCCCAGCATTTT

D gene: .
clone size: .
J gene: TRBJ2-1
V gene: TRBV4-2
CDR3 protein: CASSQDQGQLYNEQFF
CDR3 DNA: TGTGCCAGCAGCCAAGATCAGGGTCAACTCTACAATGAGCAGTTCTTC

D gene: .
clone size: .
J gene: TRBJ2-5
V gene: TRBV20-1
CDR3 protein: CSASNSLAPGIQYF
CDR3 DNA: TGCAGTGCTAGTAACTCGTTGGCACCCGGGATCCAATACTTC

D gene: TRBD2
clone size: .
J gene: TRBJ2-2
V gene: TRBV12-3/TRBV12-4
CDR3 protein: CASSLLAGGELFF
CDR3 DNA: TGTGCCAGCAGCCTCTTAGCGGGTGGGGAGCTGTTTTTT

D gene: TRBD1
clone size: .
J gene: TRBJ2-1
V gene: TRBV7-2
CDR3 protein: CASSLARGRVNEQFF
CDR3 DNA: TGTGCCAGCAGCTTAGCCAGGGGGCGCGTCAATGAGCAGTTCTTC

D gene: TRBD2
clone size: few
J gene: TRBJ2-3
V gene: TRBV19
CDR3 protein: CASSPGGLARTDTQYF
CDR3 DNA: TGTGCCAGTAGCCCCGGGGGACTAGCCAGGACAGATACGCAGTATTTT

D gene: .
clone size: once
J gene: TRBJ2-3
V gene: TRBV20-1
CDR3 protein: CSASPGTQADTQYF
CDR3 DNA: TGCAGTGCTAGTCCCGGGACACAAGCAGATACGCAGTATTTT

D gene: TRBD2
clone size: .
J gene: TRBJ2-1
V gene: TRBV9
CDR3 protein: CASSVASGGVNEQFF
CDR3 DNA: TGTGCCAGCAGCGTAGCTAGCGGGGGGGTCAATGAGCAGTTCTTC

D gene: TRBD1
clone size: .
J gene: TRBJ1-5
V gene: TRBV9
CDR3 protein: CARGLDRGVGRSNQPQHF
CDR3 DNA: TGTGCCAGGGGACTGGACAGGGGAGTAGGGAGGAGCAATCAGCCCCAGCATTTT

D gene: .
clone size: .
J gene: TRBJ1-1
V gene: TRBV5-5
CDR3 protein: CASSSRTAMNTEAFF
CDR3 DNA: TGTGCCAGCAGCTCAAGGACAGCCATGAACACTGAAGCTTTCTTT

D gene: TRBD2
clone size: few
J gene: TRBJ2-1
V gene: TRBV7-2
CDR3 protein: CASSLVSGRGGNEQFF
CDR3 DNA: TGTGCCAGCAGCTTAGTTAGCGGGAGGGGGGGAAATGAGCAGTTCTTC

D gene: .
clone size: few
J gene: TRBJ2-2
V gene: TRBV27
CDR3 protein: CASSLTFPSGAGELFF
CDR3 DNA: TGTGCCAGCAGTTTAACATTTCCTTCGGGGGCCGGGGAGCTGTTTTTT

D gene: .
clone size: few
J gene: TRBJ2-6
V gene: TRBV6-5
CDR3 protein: CASSYSYSSGANVLTF
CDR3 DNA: TGTGCCAGCAGTTACTCGTATTCCTCTGGGGCCAACGTCCTGACTTTC

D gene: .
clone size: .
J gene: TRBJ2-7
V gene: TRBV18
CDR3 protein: CASSRENEQYF
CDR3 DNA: TGTGCCAGCTCACGAGAGAACGAGCAGTACTTC

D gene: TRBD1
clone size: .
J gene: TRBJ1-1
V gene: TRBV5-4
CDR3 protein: CASSLDRTGDEAFF
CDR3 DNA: TGTGCCAGCAGCTTGGATAGGACAGGGGATGAAGCTTTCTTT

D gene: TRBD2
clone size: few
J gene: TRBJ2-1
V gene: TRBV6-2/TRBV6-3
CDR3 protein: CASSSARRAGVNNEQFF
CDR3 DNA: TGTGCCAGCAGTTCCGCGCGGCGGGCGGGAGTTAACAATGAGCAGTTCTTC

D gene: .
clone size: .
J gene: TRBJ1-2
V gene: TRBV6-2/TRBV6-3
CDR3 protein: CASSYAGRFDGYTF
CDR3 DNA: TGTGCCAGCAGTTACGCCGGGAGGTTCGATGGCTACACCTTC

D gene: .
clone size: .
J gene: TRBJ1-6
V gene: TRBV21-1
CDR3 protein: CASSKKNYLWCNSPLHF
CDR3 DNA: TGTGCCAGCAGCAAAAAAAACTATCTTTGGTGCAATTCACCCCTCCACTTT

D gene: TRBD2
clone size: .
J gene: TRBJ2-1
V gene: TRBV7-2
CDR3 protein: CASSWNSGRGSYNEQFF
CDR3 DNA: TGTGCCAGCAGCTGGAATAGCGGGAGGGGCTCCTACAATGAGCAGTTCTTC

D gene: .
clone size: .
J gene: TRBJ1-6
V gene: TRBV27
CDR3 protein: CASRVRTDNSPLHF
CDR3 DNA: TGTGCCAGCAGAGTCCGGACAGATAATTCACCCCTCCACTTT